The T cell receptor (beta chain) described here comes from a study of T cell repertoires in cytomegalovirus infection (dated by TCRdb to 2018 to 2020). In the study overall: Peptide stimulations targeted recently identified HLA-C-restricted CMV epitopes, whose presentation resists viral immunomodulation, together with well-studied HLA-B-restricted epitopes. Donor HLA type was relevant to the analysis, as public TCR beta signatures indicated carriage of CMV infection together with the matching HLA type. Paper-wide results and their limitations: In both this cohort and an independent cohort of approximately 350 donors, the cumulative frequency of public TCR beta family members distinguished carriers of CMV infection plus the relevant HLA type. The ex vivo response was dominated by HLA-C-restricted CMV-specific TCR beta clonotypes, which also provided the single most frequent clonotype in two of eight donors.

The sequencer was an Illumina HiSeq 1500. TCRdb reworked the public reads: Q25 trimming with fastp, MiXCR clone assembly, productive beta chains retained. Under each unique CDR3 protein, matching rows form one entry showing the most common genes and DNA. A total of roughly 200,000 distinct CDR3 sequences appear in this sample, approximately 38% of them only once. The ten top clones hold roughly three fifths of the sample. Read against the paper, the sample's treatment or condition label means: in vitro stimulation with specific CMV peptide epitopes to enrich CMV-specific T cells. A note on this clonotype: This clone's antigen is unknown. The input lacks base qualities; no much larger clone sits a single base away.

The CDR3 covers 14 residues, taking in both the cysteine and the phenylalanine. Of the read, only the CDR3 DNA is kept; its 42 bases are in frame from base 1. The V end loses 3 bases and the J end loses 1 base, and a stretch of 9 bases separates them. CDR1 and CDR2, per the germline V gene, are SGHVS and FQNEAQ. The sample in question was CD8+ T cells from cultured PBMCs, obtained from culture after CMV antigen stimulation. The origin of this receptor is a human donor in good health (CMV status not recorded). Some clones in this sample may be carry-over from other donors' samples. The chain is made from TRBV7-8 and TRBJ2-5; perhaps TRBD1 is the D gene, with 5 bases matching. The CDR3 has the sequence CASSFGQGQETQYF. The sequenced DNA: TGTGCCAGCAGCTTCGGGCAGGGCCAAGAGACCCAGTACTTC.